This T cell receptor beta chain derives from a study of patients and donors after allogeneic stem cell transplantation. The V end lost 0 bases, the J end lost 4 bases, and 12 bases lay between the germline ends. Germline V gene lookup returns CDR1 SGHAT and CDR2 FQDESV (reference sequence). This CDR3 is 15 amino acids long. TCRdb re-derived calls from the RT-PCR reads in MiXCR, one entry per CDR3 protein. The table lists about 230,000 distinct CDR3 sequences, 13% to 15% of them singletons. The sequenced sample was blood, either unsorted or a sorted T cell fraction (not recorded which). The chain employs TRBV11-1 and TRBJ1-2; a possible D gene is TRBD1 (6 bases). The source is a human donor who was either an allogeneic HSCT recipient or a stem cell or donor lymphocyte infusion donor (not recorded which). It is not recorded whose cells these are; they may come from a transplant donor. CDR3: CASSLALGGAYGYTF. DNA for the CDR3: TGTGCCAGCAGCTTAGCGCTTGGGGGCGCCTATGGCTACACCTTC.